Listed below are T cell receptor beta chains from one sample, sequenced in a study of T-cell reconstitution after alpha-beta-depleted transplantation in children. TCRdb called the PCR reads again in MiXCR, with one record for every CDR3 protein. The repertoire holds 200,000 or so distinct CDR3 sequences, approximately 6.8% seen once, with just over 4.5% in the top ten. The material sequenced was PBMCs, taken before TCRalphabeta/CD19-depleted stem cell transplant. The receptor set was obtained from a girl under three years old with combined immunodeficiency, due to receive a stem cell transplant. Each CDR3 is given with its conserved first and last residue. The order of the fields is V gene, D gene, J gene, clone size, CDR3 DNA, CDR3 protein. The D gene is left open where the match is weak. The size field is filled for only some rows; it gives once, few, many or a size class.

v_call: TRBV10-3
d_call: NA
j_call: TRBJ2-1
clone_size: NA
cdr3_nt: TGTGCCATCACCCCTACCTCCTACTCCTACAATGAGCAGTTCTTC
cdr3_aa: CAITPTSYSYNEQFF

v_call: TRBV12-3/TRBV12-4
d_call: TRBD1
j_call: TRBJ1-6
clone_size: few
cdr3_nt: TGTGCCAGCAGGGCCCCGGGGGACAGGGAGTATAATTCACCCCTCCACTTT
cdr3_aa: CASRAPGDREYNSPLHF

v_call: TRBV7-2
d_call: NA
j_call: TRBJ2-1
clone_size: many
cdr3_nt: TGTGCCAGCAGCACGGGCCTAGCGCGGAGCTCCTACAATGAGCAGTTCTTC
cdr3_aa: CASSTGLARSSYNEQFF

v_call: TRBV5-5
d_call: NA
j_call: TRBJ1-6
clone_size: NA
cdr3_nt: TGTGCCAGCGATTCCCCAAAATCACCCCTCCACTTT
cdr3_aa: CASDSPKSPLHF

v_call: TRBV4-3
d_call: NA
j_call: TRBJ2-1
clone_size: many
cdr3_nt: TGCGCCAGCAGCCAAGGTTCCGCGGGTATCAATGAGCAGTTCTTC
cdr3_aa: CASSQGSAGINEQFF

v_call: TRBV3-1
d_call: TRBD2
j_call: TRBJ2-1
clone_size: NA
cdr3_nt: TGTGCCAGCAGCAAACCGGGACTAGCGGGATTTGTTGGCAATGAGCAGTTCTTC
cdr3_aa: CASSKPGLAGFVGNEQFF

v_call: TRBV5-1
d_call: TRBD2
j_call: TRBJ2-1
clone_size: many
cdr3_nt: TGCGCCAGCAGCATCTCTAGCGGGGGGGTCTTAGGGAATGAGCAGTTCTTC
cdr3_aa: CASSISSGGVLGNEQFF

v_call: TRBV6-2/TRBV6-3
d_call: NA
j_call: TRBJ2-1
clone_size: many
cdr3_nt: TGTGCCAGCAGGCGACTCCCCTTCGAGGCCCAGAGCTCCTACAATGAGCAGTTCTTC
cdr3_aa: CASRRLPFEAQSSYNEQFF

v_call: TRBV20-1
d_call: TRBD1
j_call: TRBJ1-2
clone_size: few
cdr3_nt: TGCTGTGCTAGAGACCCCGGTGACAGGGTAGGAAGCTATGGCTACACCTTC
cdr3_aa: CCARDPGDRVGSYGYTF

v_call: TRBV4-1
d_call: NA
j_call: TRBJ2-7
clone_size: NA
cdr3_nt: TGTGCCAGCAGCCCCCGACACATAAGCTCCTACGAGCAGTACTTC
cdr3_aa: CASSPRHISSYEQYF

v_call: TRBV29-1
d_call: NA
j_call: TRBJ2-1
clone_size: many
cdr3_nt: TGCAGCCTAGCGGAGGGGGGGAATGAGCAGTTCTTC
cdr3_aa: CSLAEGGNEQFF

v_call: TRBV11-2
d_call: NA
j_call: TRBJ2-3
clone_size: many
cdr3_nt: TGTGCCAGCAGCTTAGCGCGGGGCACAGATACGCAGTATTTT
cdr3_aa: CASSLARGTDTQYF

v_call: TRBV5-4
d_call: TRBD1
j_call: TRBJ2-1
clone_size: many
cdr3_nt: TGTGCCAGCAGCTTACAGGGGGCGGGTGAGCAGTTCTTC
cdr3_aa: CASSLQGAGEQFF

v_call: TRBV20-1
d_call: TRBD1
j_call: TRBJ2-7
clone_size: many
cdr3_nt: TGCAGTGCTAGATCCCGGGACAGTCGATTCTACGAGCAGTACTTC
cdr3_aa: CSARSRDSRFYEQYF

v_call: TRBV29-1
d_call: TRBD2
j_call: TRBJ2-7
clone_size: many
cdr3_nt: TGCAGCGTTGGACCCGGGCTACTAGCGGGAAGCGAGCAGTACTTC
cdr3_aa: CSVGPGLLAGSEQYF